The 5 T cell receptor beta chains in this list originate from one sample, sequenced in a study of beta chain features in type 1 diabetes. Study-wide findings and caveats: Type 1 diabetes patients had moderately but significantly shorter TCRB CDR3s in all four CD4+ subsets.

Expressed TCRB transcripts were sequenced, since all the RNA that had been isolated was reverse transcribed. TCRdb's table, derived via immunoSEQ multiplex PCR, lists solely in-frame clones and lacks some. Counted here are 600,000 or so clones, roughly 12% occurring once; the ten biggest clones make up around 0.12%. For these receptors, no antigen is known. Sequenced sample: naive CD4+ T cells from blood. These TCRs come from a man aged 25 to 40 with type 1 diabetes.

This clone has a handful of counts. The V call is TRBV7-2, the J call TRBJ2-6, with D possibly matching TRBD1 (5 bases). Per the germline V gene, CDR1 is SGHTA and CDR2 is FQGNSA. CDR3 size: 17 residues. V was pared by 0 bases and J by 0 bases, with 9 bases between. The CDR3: CASSLAGQISGANVLTF. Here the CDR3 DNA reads TGTGCCAGCAGCTTAGCAGGACAAATCTCTGGGGCCAACGTCCTGACTTTC.

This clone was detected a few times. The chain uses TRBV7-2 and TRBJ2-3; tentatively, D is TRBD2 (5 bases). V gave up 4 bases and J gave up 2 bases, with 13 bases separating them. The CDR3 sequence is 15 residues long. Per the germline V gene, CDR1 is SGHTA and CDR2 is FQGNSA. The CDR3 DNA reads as TGTGCCAGCAGCTCTTCACTAGGTGTCACAGATACGCAGTATTTT. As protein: CASSSSLGVTDTQYF.

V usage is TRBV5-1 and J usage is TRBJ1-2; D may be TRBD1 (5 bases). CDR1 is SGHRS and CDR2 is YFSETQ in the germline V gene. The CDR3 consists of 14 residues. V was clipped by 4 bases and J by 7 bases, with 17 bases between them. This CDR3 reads CASSVSGRMGGYTF. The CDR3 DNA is TGCGCCAGCAGCGTTTCGGGACGGATGGGTGGCTACACCTTC.

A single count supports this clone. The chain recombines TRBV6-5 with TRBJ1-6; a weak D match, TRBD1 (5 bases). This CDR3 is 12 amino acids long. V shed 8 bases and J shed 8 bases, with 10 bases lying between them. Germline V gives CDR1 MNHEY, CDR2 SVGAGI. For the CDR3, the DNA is TGTGCCAGCGGGGGGAACGATTCACCCCTCCACTTT. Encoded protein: CASGGNDSPLHF.

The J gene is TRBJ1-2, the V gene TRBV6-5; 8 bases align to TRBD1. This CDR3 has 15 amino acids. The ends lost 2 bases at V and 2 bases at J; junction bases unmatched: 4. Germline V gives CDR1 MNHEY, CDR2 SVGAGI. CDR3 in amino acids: CASSYRDRPNYGYTF. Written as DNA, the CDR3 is TGTGCCAGCAGTTACCGGGACAGGCCCAACTATGGCTACACCTTC.